This T cell receptor (beta chain) appears in the sequencing data of a study of technical replicates of blood from a handful of donors. The assay was immunoSEQ multiplex PCR, and TCRdb's table has in-frame clones only and misses some. The table lists roughly 80,000 clones, around nine tenths of them singletons, with 0.41% in the top ten. In this sample, this clone turned up once. Unmatched junction bases numbered 12, after V lost 6 bases and J lost 4 bases. Per germline, CDR1 SGHRS and CDR2 YFSETQ. The CDR3 is made up of 16 amino acids. The sequence derives from a human donor in good health. The source material was T cells isolated from PBMCs. The chain uses TRBV5-1 and TRBJ2-2, with 7 nucleotides matching TRBD2. CDR3 amino acids: CASTVRSGGFTGELFF. CDR3 coding DNA: TGCGCCAGCACAGTTCGTTCCGGGGGGTTCACCGGGGAGCTGTTTTTT.